The 23 T cell receptor beta chains in this list originate from one sample, sequenced in a study of T-cell memory formation after mild COVID-19. TCRdb re-derived calls from the 5' RACE reads in MiXCR, one entry per CDR3 protein. The sample contains 200,000 to 300,000 distinct CDR3 sequences, 16% of which appear only once. The sequenced sample was PBMCs or a T cell subset sorted from them (not recorded which). Source of these receptors: a man aged 18 to 29 who had mild COVID-19 (a few samples of this study predate the infection). Cell type and time point are not known.

This clonotype was seen many times. The chain uses TRBV7-3 and TRBJ2-5; D gene uncertain. CDR1 is SGHTA, CDR2 FQGTGA, per germline. Trimming cost V 2 bases and J 1 base, with 5 bases left between them. The CDR3 has 13 residues. The CDR3 protein is CASSLAAQETQYF. As DNA, the CDR3 is TGTGCCAGCAGCTTAGCGGCCCAAGAGACCCAGTACTTC. Looking up the rest from reference TRBV7-3 and TRBJ2-5 gives the full variable domain: GAGVSQTPSNKVTEKGKYVELRCDPISGHTALYWYRQSLGQGPEFLIYFQGTGAADDSGLPNDRFFAVRPEGSVSTLKIQRTERGDSAVYLCASSLAAQETQYFGPGTRLLVL.

The table lists this clonotype with a few counts. This rearrangement joins TRBV7-8 to TRBJ1-6; no clear D. The CDR3 contains 18 residues. V was cut by 5 bases and J by 2 bases, with 19 bases left in between. Per the germline V gene, CDR1 is SGHVS and CDR2 is FQNEAQ. The CDR3 DNA reads as TGTGCCAGCAGCCAATACTTGGGAGGTGGGGCCTATAATTCACCCCTCCACTTT. It encodes CASSQYLGGGAYNSPLHF.

This clonotype was seen a few times. The J gene is TRBJ1-1, the V gene TRBV2; D is perhaps TRBD1 (5 bases). The CDR3 is made up of 14 amino acids. V was trimmed by 8 bases and J by 1 base, leaving 14 bases between them. The germline gives CDR1 SNHLY, CDR2 FYNNEI. CDR3 protein: CASPFQGTNTEAFF. In DNA form, the CDR3 reads TGTGCCAGCCCGTTTCAGGGAACGAACACTGAAGCTTTCTTT.

The V gene is TRBV6-5, the J gene TRBJ1-6; no reliable D call. CDR1 and CDR2 from the germline V gene are MNHEY and SVGAGI. CDR3 length: 13 residues. The V gene lost 7 bases and the J gene lost 9 bases, with 13 bases spanning the gap. The CDR3 spells CASKLTLSSPLHF. The CDR3 DNA follows: TGTGCCAGCAAACTCACCCTAAGTTCACCCCTCCACTTT.

This clonotype was found many times. The rearrangement links TRBV7-6 to TRBJ2-7; 8 bases line up with TRBD1. Germline CDR1 SGHVS, CDR2 FNYEAQ. The CDR3 sequence is 15 residues long. Trimming removed 5 bases from V and 3 bases from J; junction bases left unmatched: 9. The CDR3 loop reads CASSPGTGSHYEQYF. DNA for the CDR3: TGTGCCAGCAGCCCCGGGACAGGATCCCACTACGAGCAGTACTTC.

This clonotype was seen a few times. The CDR3 nucleotides are TGTGCCACCTCGGACCTTGGGGGCATTCAGCCCCAGCATTTT. This sequence encodes CATSDLGGIQPQHF. This chain uses TRBV6-1 with TRBJ1-5, with a weak D call TRBD1 (6 bases). In germline, CDR1 is MNHNS, CDR2 SASEGT. The length of the CDR3 is 14 residues. Trimming removed 10 bases at V and 6 bases at J, with 19 bases between.

This clonotype was observed many times. The rearrangement joins TRBV5-1 to TRBJ2-1; D perhaps matches TRBD2 (5 bases). There are 12 residues in the CDR3. CDR1 and CDR2 (germline): SGHRS, YFSETQ. The V and J ends lost 1 base and 7 bases respectively, with 6 bases between them. CDR3 DNA: TGCGCCAGCAGCTTGACTAGGAATGAGCAGTTCTTC. It specifies CASSLTRNEQFF. The entire variable domain, with the rest obtained from reference TRBV5-1 and TRBJ2-1, is as follows: KAGVTQTPRYLIKTRGQQVTLSCSPISGHRSVSWYQQTPGQGLQFLFEYFSETQRNKGNFPGRFSGRQFSNSRSEMNVSTLELGDSALYLCASSLTRNEQFFGPGTRLTVL.

The chain is built from TRBV4-1 and TRBJ2-7; D may correspond to TRBD1 or TRBD2 (5 bases each). Germline CDR1 reads MGHRA; CDR2 reads YSYEKL. V was pared by 3 bases and J by 5 bases, with 17 bases between. The length of the CDR3 is 15 residues. CDR3 nucleotide sequence: TGCGCCAGCAGCCAGGTAAGGGGTACGAGGGACGAGCAGTACTTC. Translating gives CASSQVRGTRDEQYF.

V usage is TRBV4-3 and J usage is TRBJ1-2; a weak D match, TRBD1 (6 bases). The V end was cut by 4 bases, the J end by 2 bases, with 11 bases between. CDR1 is LGHNA and CDR2 is YSLEER in the germline V gene. CDR3 length: 14 residues. The CDR3 reads CASSLDRSNYGYTF. Written as DNA, the CDR3 is TGCGCCAGCAGCCTTGACAGGTCAAACTATGGCTACACCTTC.

With respect to this clonotype: The junction shows a germline mismatch at one end, possibly a read error. The V and J genes are TRBV5-1 and TRBJ2-2, with TRBD2 matching 11 bases. CDR1 is SGHRS, CDR2 YFSETQ, per germline. This CDR3 has 12 residues. The CDR3 region is CASSWGTSGPIF. For the CDR3, the DNA is TGCGCCAGCAGCTGGGGGACTAGCGGTCCCATTTTT.

The chain is built from TRBV30 and TRBJ1-2; weak D call: TRBD1 (5 bases). CDR3 length: 12 residues. Germline CDR1 reads GTSNPN; CDR2 reads SVGIG (reference sequence). Trimming cost V 4 bases and J 8 bases, with 14 bases left between them. The CDR3 loop reads CAWTPGGGGYTF. The CDR3 DNA is TGTGCCTGGACCCCCGGGGGAGGGGGCTACACCTTC.

V and J are TRBV5-1 and TRBJ2-2; D might be TRBD2 (5 bases). Between the trimmed V and J ends, which lost 2 bases and 7 bases, there was a span of 9 bases. The CDR3 runs to 13 residues. The germline CDR1 and CDR2 sequences are SGHRS and YFSETQ. The CDR3 nucleotides read TGCGCCAGCAGCTTCGTTCGGGGCGGGGAGCTGTTTTTT. Protein sequence: CASSFVRGGELFF.

This clonotype came up many times. The chain joins TRBV2 to TRBJ2-7, with 11 bases lining up with TRBD2. The CDR3 is 15 residues long. CDR1 is SNHLY, CDR2 FYNNEI, per germline. V lost 5 bases to trimming and J lost 3 bases; unmatched junction nucleotides: 6. The CDR3 reads CASSPTSGGVYEQYV. The CDR3 DNA follows: TGTGCCAGCAGTCCCACTAGCGGGGGCGTCTACGAGCAGTACGTC.

The CDR3 reads CASSYAARGDYEQYF. The CDR3 DNA reads as TGTGCCAGCAGTTACGCGGCCCGGGGGGACTACGAGCAGTACTTC. The J gene is TRBJ2-7, the V gene TRBV6-2 or TRBV6-3, with 7 bases identical to TRBD2. The CDR3 is 15 residues long. Per the germline V gene, CDR1 is MNHEY and CDR2 is SVGEGT. Germline trimming cut 2 bases from V and 3 bases from J; bases unmatched to any gene: 7.

This clonotype has just a few counts. The genes are TRBV5-1 and TRBJ2-3; 10 bases are a match to TRBD1. V was clipped by 4 bases and J by 4 bases; unmatched bases: 9. Germline values: CDR1 SGHRS, CDR2 YFSETQ. The CDR3 is 16 residues long. The DNA for the CDR3 is TGCGCCAGCAGCCCCACCGGGACAGGGGTTTCAGATACGCAGTATTTT. Translation gives CASSPTGTGVSDTQYF.

This clonotype appeared a few times. This rearrangement joins TRBV6-1 to TRBJ2-1, with a possible D match to TRBD1 (6 bases). CDR3 length equals 12 residues. The ends were cut back, 8 bases at V and 5 bases at J, with 10 bases in the middle. CDR1 and CDR2 (germline): MNHNS, SASEGT. This CDR3 reads CASPDRNNEQFF. CDR3 sequence (DNA): TGTGCCAGCCCTGACAGGAACAATGAGCAGTTCTTC.

This sequence joins TRBV5-6 and TRBJ2-2; D unresolved. Trimming took 2 bases from V and 1 from J, leaving 9 bases between them. This CDR3 region has 15 residues. Per germline, CDR1 SGHDT and CDR2 YYEEEE. CDR3 region: CASSFARRNTGELFF. CDR3 nucleotide sequence: TGTGCCAGCAGCTTTGCCCGTCGGAACACCGGGGAGCTGTTTTTT.

DNA for the CDR3: TGTGCTAGTGGTGGGAGCACTCGGAACACTGAAGCTTTCTTT. It codes for CASGGSTRNTEAFF. This sequence joins TRBV12-5 and TRBJ1-1; D uncertain. Between the trimmed V and J ends, which lost 5 bases and 1 base, there was a span of 11 bases. In germline, CDR1 is LGHNT, CDR2 FRNRAP. The CDR3 sequence is 14 residues long.

J is TRBJ1-1 and V is TRBV5-1, with 8 bases that match TRBD1. Germline CDR1 SGHRS, CDR2 YFSETQ. V trimming: 4 bases; J trimming: 3 bases; junction bases outside the gene matches: 8. This CDR3 is built from 15 residues. The CDR3 loop reads CASSRQTGEDTEAFF. The CDR3 region has the DNA TGCGCCAGCAGCAGGCAGACAGGGGAGGACACTGAAGCTTTCTTT.

This clonotype was recorded a few times. The chain recombines TRBV5-1 with TRBJ2-3; weak D call: TRBD1 (5 bases). Per the germline V gene, CDR1 is SGHRS and CDR2 is YFSETQ. Between the trimmed V and J ends, which lost 0 bases and 5 bases, there was a span of 13 bases. The CDR3 has 15 residues. The CDR3 protein is CASSLAAAGQDTQYF. The DNA of the CDR3 is TGCGCCAGCAGCTTGGCGGCGGCAGGGCAAGATACGCAGTATTTT. The entire variable domain, with the rest obtained from reference TRBV5-1 and TRBJ2-3, is as follows: KAGVTQTPRYLIKTRGQQVTLSCSPISGHRSVSWYQQTPGQGLQFLFEYFSETQRNKGNFPGRFSGRQFSNSRSEMNVSTLELGDSALYLCASSLAAAGQDTQYFGPGTRLTVL.

This clonotype was counted at least ten times. The V gene is TRBV5-1, the J gene TRBJ1-1; possibly TRBD1 for D (5 bases). CDR1 and CDR2 (germline): SGHRS, YFSETQ. Trimming shortened V by 6 bases and J by 4 bases, and 19 bases separated the two germline ends. The CDR3 covers 15 residues. This CDR3 is CASTPLQGQGTEAFF. CDR3 DNA sequence: TGCGCCAGCACCCCCCTCCAAGGCCAGGGCACTGAAGCTTTCTTT.

This clonotype came up many times. The chain carries TRBV29-1 and TRBJ2-5; the D is unclear. V was shortened by 1 base and J by 5 bases, with 14 bases between the two germline ends. Germline V gene data show CDR1 as SQVTM and CDR2 as ANQGSEA. This CDR3 is 14 amino acids long. The CDR3 reads CSVEGQRALETQYF. Here the CDR3 DNA reads TGCAGCGTTGAAGGACAACGGGCTTTGGAGACCCAGTACTTC.

Ten or more counts support this clonotype. The V and J genes are TRBV5-1 and TRBJ1-6; 7 bases match TRBD1. CDR3 length: 17 amino acids. Germline values: CDR1 SGHRS, CDR2 YFSETQ. J gave up 9 bases and V 5 bases, and 17 bases lay outside the gene matches. CDR3 loop: CASSLIGTGAAGSPLHF. DNA of the CDR3: TGCGCCAGCAGTTTGATCGGAACAGGGGCAGCGGGTTCACCCCTCCACTTT.